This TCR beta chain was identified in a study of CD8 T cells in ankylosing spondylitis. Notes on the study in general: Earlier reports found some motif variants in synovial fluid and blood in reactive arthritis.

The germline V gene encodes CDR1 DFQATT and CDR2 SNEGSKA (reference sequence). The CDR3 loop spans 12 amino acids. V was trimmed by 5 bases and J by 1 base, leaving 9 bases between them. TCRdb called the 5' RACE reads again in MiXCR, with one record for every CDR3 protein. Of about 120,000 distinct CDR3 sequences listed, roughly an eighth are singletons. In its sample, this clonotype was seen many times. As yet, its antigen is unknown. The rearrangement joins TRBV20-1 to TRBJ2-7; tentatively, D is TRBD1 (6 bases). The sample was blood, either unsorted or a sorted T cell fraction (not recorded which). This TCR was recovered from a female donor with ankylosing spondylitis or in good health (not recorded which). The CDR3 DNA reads TGCAGTGCTGGGGACATTTCCTACGAGCAGTACTTC. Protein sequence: CSAGDISYEQYF.